Following are 4 T cell receptor beta chains from one sample sequenced in a study of cytomegalovirus exposure and HLA in healthy donors (dated by TCRdb to the late 2010s). Libraries were prepared through the immunoSEQ multiplex PCR assay. The multiplex PCR relied on a mix of 60 forward primers for TCR Vbeta segments and 13 reverse primers for TCR Jbeta segments. TCRdb re-hosts the immuneACCESS table, in-frame sequences only. Its copies lack some clones; in the studies checked, an unresolved V gene accounts for under half of them, and the cause for the rest is not known. In this sample the table shows about 60,000 clones, 70% to 80% of which occur a single time. Of the sample, approximately 19% is held by the ten largest clones. Sequencing used PBMCs. These receptors originate from a woman aged 55 to 70 in good health and CMV-seropositive.

The chain is built from TRBV5-1 and TRBJ1-1; D remains unclear. The V gene's germline CDR1 is SGHRS and CDR2 YFSETQ. The CDR3 runs 16 residues. With 0 bases removed from V and 0 bases from J, the gap between germline ends came to 12 bases. The CDR3 sequence is CASSLEMWALNTEAFF. CDR3 bases: TGCGCCAGCAGCTTGGAGATGTGGGCCTTGAACACTGAAGCTTTCTTT. Complete variable domain (other parts from reference TRBV5-1 and TRBJ1-1): KAGVTQTPRYLIKTRGQQVTLSCSPISGHRSVSWYQQTPGQGLQFLFEYFSETQRNKGNFPGRFSGRQFSNSRSEMNVSTLELGDSALYLCASSLEMWALNTEAFFGQGTRLTVV.

This clone occurred once. The V gene is TRBV7-9, the J gene TRBJ2-5; TRBD2 agrees at 10 bases. The germline gives CDR1 SEHNR, CDR2 FQNEAQ (reference sequence). This CDR3 comprises 15 residues. V shed 1 base, J shed 3 bases, and the junction held 2 bases outside the gene matches. In DNA, the CDR3 is TGTGCCAGCAGCTTAGTAGGACTAGCGGAAGAGACCCAGTACTTC. It is translated as CASSLVGLAEETQYF.

The V call is TRBV5-1, the J call TRBJ1-2; TRBD1 aligns across 12 bases. The V segment lost 3 bases and the J segment 1 base; nucleotides outside the gene matches: 10. The CDR3 has 18 residues. Germline values: CDR1 SGHRS, CDR2 YFSETQ. CDR3 sequence: CASSWNRDRGRNNYGYTF. Written as DNA, the CDR3 is TGCGCCAGCAGCTGGAACCGGGACAGGGGGCGAAATAACTATGGCTACACCTTC.

The sample holds a few counts of this clone. The rearrangement joins TRBV9 to TRBJ1-2, with a possible D match to TRBD1 (5 bases). Looked up from germline, CDR1 is SGDLS and CDR2 is YYNGEE. Trimming shortened V by 0 bases and J by 1 base, and 13 bases separated the two germline ends. This CDR3 is 16 amino acids long. The CDR3 loop is CASSVAIGGNNYGYTF. The DNA for the CDR3 is TGTGCCAGCAGCGTAGCTATCGGGGGAAATAACTATGGCTACACCTTC.